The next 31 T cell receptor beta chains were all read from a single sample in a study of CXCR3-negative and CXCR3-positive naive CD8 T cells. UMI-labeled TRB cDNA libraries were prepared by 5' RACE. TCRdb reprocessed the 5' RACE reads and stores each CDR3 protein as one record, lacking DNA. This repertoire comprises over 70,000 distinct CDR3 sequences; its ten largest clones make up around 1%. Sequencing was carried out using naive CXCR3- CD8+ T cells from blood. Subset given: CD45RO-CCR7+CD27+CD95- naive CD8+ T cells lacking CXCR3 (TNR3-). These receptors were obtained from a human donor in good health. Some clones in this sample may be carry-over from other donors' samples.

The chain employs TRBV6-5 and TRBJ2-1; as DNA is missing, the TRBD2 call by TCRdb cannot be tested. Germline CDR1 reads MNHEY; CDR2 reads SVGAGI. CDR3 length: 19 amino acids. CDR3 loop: CASSYVGRRTSGGWGEQFF.

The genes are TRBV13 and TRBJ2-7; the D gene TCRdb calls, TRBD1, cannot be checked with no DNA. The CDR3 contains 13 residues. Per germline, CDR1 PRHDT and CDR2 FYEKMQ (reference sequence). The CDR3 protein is CASSSGQGDEQYF.

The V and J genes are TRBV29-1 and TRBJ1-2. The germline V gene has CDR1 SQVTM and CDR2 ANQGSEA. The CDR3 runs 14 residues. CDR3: CSAARGDSEYGYTF.

The CDR3 protein is CASSVGGRRPHTEAFF. The chain uses TRBV25-1 and TRBJ1-1; the TCRdb call, TRBD1, lacks DNA for checking. CDR1 is MGHDK, CDR2 SYGVNS, per germline. The CDR3 totals 16 residues.

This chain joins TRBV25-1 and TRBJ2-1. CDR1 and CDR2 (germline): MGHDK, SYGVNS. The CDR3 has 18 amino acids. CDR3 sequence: CASSESLLDQGTYNEQFF.

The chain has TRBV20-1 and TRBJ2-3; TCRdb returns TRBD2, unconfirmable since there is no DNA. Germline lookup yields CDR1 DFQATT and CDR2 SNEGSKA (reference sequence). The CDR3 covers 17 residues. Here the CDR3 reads CSAFDIVERSFVDTQYF.

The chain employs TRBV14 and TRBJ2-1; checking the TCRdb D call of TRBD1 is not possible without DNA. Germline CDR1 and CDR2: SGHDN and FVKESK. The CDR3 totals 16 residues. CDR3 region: CASSQVRGFWRGEQFF. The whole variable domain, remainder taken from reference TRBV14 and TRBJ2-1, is EAGVTQFPSHSVIEKGQTVTLRCDPISGHDNLYWYRRVMGKEIKFLLHFVKESKQDESGMPNNRFLAERTGGTYSTLKVQPAELEDSGVYFCASSQVRGFWRGEQFFGPGTRLTVL.

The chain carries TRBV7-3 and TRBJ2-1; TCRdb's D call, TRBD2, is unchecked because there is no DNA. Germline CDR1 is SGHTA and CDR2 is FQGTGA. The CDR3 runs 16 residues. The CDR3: CASSDSNLAGLEEQFF.

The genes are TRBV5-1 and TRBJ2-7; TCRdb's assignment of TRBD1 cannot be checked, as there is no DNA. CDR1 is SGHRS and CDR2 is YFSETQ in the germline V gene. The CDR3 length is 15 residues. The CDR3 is CASRAGTGGPYEQYF. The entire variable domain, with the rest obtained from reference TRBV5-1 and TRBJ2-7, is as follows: KAGVTQTPRYLIKTRGQQVTLSCSPISGHRSVSWYQQTPGQGLQFLFEYFSETQRNKGNFPGRFSGRQFSNSRSEMNVSTLELGDSALYLCASRAGTGGPYEQYFGPGTRLTVT.

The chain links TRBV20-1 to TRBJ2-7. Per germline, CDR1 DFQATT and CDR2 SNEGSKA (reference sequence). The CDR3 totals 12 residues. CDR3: CSARDHSDEQYF.

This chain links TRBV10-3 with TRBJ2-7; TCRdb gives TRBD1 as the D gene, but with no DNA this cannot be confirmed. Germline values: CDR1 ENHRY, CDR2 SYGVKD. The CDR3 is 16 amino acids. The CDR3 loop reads CAISESTSALSYEQYF.

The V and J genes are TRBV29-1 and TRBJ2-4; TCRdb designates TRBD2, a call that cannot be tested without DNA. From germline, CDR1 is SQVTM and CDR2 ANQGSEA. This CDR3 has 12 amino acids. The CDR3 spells CSVGSGGGVQYF.

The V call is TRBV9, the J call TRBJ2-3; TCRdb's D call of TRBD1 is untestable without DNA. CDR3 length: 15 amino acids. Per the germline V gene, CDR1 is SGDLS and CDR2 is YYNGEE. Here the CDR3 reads CASSAGTASTDTQYF.

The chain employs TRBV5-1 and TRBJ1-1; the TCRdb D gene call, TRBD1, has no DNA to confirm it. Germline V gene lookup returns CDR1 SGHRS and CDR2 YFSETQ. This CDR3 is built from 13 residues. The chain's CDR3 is CASSGGSGTEAFF. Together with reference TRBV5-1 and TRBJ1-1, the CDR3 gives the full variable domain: KAGVTQTPRYLIKTRGQQVTLSCSPISGHRSVSWYQQTPGQGLQFLFEYFSETQRNKGNFPGRFSGRQFSNSRSEMNVSTLELGDSALYLCASSGGSGTEAFFGQGTRLTVV.

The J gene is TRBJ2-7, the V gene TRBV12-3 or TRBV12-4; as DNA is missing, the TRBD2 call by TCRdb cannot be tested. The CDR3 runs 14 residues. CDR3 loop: CASSLGTSGYEQYF.

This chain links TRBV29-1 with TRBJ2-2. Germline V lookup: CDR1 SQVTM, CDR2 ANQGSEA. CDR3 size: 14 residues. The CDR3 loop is CSVEDRGSPGELFF.

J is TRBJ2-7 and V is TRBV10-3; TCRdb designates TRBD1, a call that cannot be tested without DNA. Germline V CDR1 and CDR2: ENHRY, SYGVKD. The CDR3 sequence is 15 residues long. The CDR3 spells CAIRMTGSGAYEQYF.

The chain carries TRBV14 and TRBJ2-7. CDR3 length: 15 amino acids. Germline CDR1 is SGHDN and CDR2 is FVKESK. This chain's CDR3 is CASSFQPNAPYEQYF.

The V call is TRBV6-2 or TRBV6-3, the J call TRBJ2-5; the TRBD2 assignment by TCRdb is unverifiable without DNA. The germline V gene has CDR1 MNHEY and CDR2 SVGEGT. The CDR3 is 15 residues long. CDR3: CASSYASGLEETQYF.

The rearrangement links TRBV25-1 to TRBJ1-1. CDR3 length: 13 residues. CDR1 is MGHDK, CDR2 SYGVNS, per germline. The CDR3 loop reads CASINLMNTEAFF. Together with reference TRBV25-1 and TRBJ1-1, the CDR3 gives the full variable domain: EADIYQTPRYLVIGTGKKITLECSQTMGHDKMYWYQQDPGMELHLIHYSYGVNSTEKGDLSSESTVSRIRTEHFPLTLESARPSHTSQYLCASINLMNTEAFFGQGTRLTVV.

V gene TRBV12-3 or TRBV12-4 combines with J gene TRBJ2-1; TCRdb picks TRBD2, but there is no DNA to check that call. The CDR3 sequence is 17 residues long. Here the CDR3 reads CASSFSGTSGGAGEQFF.

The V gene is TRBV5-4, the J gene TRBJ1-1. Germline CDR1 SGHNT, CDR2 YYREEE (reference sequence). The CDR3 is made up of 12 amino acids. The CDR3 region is CASSLRAFEAFF.

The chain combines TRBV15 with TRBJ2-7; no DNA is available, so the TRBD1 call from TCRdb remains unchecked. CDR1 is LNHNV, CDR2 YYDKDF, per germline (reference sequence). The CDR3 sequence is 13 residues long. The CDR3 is CATSRGGSYEQYF.

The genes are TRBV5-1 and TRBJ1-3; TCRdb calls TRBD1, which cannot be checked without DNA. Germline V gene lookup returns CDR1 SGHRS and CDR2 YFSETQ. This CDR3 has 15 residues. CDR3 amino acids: CASSSGWGRGNTIYF.

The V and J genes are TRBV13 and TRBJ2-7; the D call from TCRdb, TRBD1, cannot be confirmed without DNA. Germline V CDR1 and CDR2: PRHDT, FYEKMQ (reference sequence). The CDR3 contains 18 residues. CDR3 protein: CASSSETRTGTPYDEQYF.

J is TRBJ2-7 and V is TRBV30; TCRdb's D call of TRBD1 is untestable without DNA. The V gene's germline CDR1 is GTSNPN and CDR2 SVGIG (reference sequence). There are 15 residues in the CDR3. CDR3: CAWTRGQGRSYEQYF.

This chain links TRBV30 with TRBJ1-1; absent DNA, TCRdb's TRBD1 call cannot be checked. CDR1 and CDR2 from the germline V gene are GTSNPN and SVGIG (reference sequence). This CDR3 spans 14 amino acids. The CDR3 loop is CAWSRDRGITEAFF.

The CDR3 here is CASSQDLPDSGNTIYF. V and J are TRBV4-2 and TRBJ1-3. Germline values: CDR1 LGHNA, CDR2 YNFKEQ. This CDR3 is built from 16 residues.

CDR3 residues: CASSPTTEYQETQYF. The chain links TRBV7-6 to TRBJ2-5; TCRdb returns TRBD1, unconfirmable since there is no DNA. The CDR3 has 15 residues. Germline V gene lookup returns CDR1 SGHVS and CDR2 FNYEAQ. The full variable domain, rest sourced from reference TRBV7-6 and TRBJ2-5, is GAGVSQSPRYKVTKRGQDVALRCDPISGHVSLYWYRQALGQGPEFLTYFNYEAQQDKSGLPNDRFSAERPEGSISTLTIQRTEQRDSAMYRCASSPTTEYQETQYFGPGTRLLVL.

The CDR3 protein is CASSQVEGDNEQFF. The genes are TRBV12-3 or TRBV12-4 and TRBJ2-1; the D call from TCRdb, TRBD1, cannot be confirmed without DNA. The CDR3 totals 14 residues.

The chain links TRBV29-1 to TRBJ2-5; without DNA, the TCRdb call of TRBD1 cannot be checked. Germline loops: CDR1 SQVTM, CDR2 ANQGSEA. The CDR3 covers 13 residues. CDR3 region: CSVGGAGLETQYF.